Listed here are 3 T cell receptor beta chains from one sample, sequenced in a study of blood T cell repertoires in COVID-19. Libraries were prepared by immunoSEQ multiplex PCR; TCRdb keeps only in-frame clonotypes and omits some of them. The sample includes some 13,000 clones, roughly 76% seen only once; the top ten take over 30%. The sample was peripheral blood. The receptors come from a human donor in a cohort sampled during active COVID-19.

The rearrangement links TRBV6-5 to TRBJ2-7, with 7 bases fitting TRBD1. In germline, CDR1 is MNHEY, CDR2 SVGAGI. This CDR3 contains 15 residues. J gave up 1 base and V 6 bases, and 9 bases lay outside the gene matches. The CDR3 loop is CASSSTGTGSYEQYF. CDR3 nucleotides: TGTGCCAGCAGCTCGACAGGGACGGGATCCTACGAGCAGTACTTC.

The rearrangement joins TRBV6-6 to TRBJ1-2; D gene uncertain. V was clipped by 4 bases and J by 0 bases, with 6 bases between them. Germline V lookup: CDR1 MNHNY, CDR2 SVGAGI (reference sequence). This CDR3 is 13 amino acids long. CDR3 in DNA: TGTGCCAGCAGTTCCCAGGCTAACTATGGCTACACCTTC. It encodes CASSSQANYGYTF.

This clone was found once. The V call is TRBV9, the J call TRBJ2-7; 9 positions match TRBD2. The germline V gene encodes CDR1 SGDLS and CDR2 YYNGEE. V dropped 2 bases and J dropped 0; count of bases not matched to a gene: 3. There are 15 residues in the CDR3. The CDR3, as DNA: TGTGCCAGCAGCGTGGCGGGAGGGCCCTCCTACGAGCAGTACTTC. Translating it yields CASSVAGGPSYEQYF.